This T cell receptor (beta chain) was sequenced for a study of breast tumors, draining lymph nodes, adjacent tissues. Overall study findings and caveats: Tumor T cell lymph node origin was a supported hypothesis, not proven. Tumor and nontumor repertoires were significantly more similar in luminal-like than in basal-like breast cancer. Compared with lymph nodes, tumors were less diverse; compared with nontumor tissue, more.

The lymph nodes were axillary draining lymph nodes from breast cancer patients. TCRdb reanalysed the multiplex PCR reads using MiXCR and keeps one entry per CDR3 protein. The sample holds 80,000 to 130,000 distinct CDR3 sequences, approximately 22% seen once. This clonotype was found many times. No antigen is known for it. What was sequenced was axillary lymph node tissue. The sequence derives from a female donor with breast cancer. Some clones in this sample may be carry-over from other donors' samples.

For the CDR3, the DNA is TGTGCCAGCAGCTTATCGGCTCCTTCAACCGGGACCCAGTACTTC. This encodes CASSLSAPSTGTQYF. The V gene is TRBV7-6, the J gene TRBJ2-5; D not resolved. Germline V lookup: CDR1 SGHVS, CDR2 FNYEAQ. The CDR3 totals 15 residues. Trimming left V 2 bases short and J 7 bases short, with 17 bases between.